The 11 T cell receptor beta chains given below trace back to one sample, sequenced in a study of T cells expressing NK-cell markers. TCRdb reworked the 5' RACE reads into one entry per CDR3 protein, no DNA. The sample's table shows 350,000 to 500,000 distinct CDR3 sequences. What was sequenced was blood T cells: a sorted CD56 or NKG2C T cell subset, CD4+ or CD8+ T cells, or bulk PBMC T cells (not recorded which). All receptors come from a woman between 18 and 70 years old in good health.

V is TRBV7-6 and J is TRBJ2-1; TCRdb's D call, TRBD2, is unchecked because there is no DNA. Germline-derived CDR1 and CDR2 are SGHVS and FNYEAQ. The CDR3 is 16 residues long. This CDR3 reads CASSPGVGTSENEQFF.

This chain's CDR3 is CASSTRGPNQPQHF. This rearrangement joins TRBV6-1 to TRBJ1-5; TCRdb's D gene call, TRBD1, goes unchecked for lack of DNA. Germline assignment: CDR1 MNHNS and CDR2 SASEGT. CDR3 length equals 14 residues.

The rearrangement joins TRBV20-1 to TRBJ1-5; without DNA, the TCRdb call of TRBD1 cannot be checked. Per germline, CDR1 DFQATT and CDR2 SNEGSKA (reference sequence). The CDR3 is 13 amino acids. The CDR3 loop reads CSATKGAGQPQHF.

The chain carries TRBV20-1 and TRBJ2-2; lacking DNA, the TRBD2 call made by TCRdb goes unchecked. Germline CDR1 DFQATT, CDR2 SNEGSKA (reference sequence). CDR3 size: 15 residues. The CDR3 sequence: CSAPVSGTNTGELFF.

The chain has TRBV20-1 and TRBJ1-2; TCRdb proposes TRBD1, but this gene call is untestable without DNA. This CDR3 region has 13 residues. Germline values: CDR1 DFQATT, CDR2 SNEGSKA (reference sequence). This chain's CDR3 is CSARVATGDGYTF.

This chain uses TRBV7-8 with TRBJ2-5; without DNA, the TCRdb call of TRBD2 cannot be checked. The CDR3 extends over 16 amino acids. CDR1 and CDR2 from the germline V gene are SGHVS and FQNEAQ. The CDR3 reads CASSPRTSGSAETQYF. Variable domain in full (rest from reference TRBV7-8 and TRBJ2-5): GAGVSQSPRYKVAKRGQDVALRCDPISGHVSLFWYQQALGQGPEFLTYFQNEAQLDKSGLPSDRFFAERPEGSVSTLKIQRTQQEDSAVYLCASSPRTSGSAETQYFGPGTRLLVL.

CDR3 in amino acids: CSVEEGLADTQYF. The chain links TRBV29-1 to TRBJ2-3. CDR1 and CDR2 from the germline V gene are SQVTM and ANQGSEA. CDR3 length: 13 amino acids.

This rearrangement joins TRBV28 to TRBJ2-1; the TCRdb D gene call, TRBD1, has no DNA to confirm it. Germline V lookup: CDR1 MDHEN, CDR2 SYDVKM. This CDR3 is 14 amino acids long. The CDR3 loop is CASSTGGVGSEQFF.

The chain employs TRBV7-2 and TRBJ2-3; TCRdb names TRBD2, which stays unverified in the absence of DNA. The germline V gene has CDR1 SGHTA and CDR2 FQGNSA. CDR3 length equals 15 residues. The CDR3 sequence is CASSLTPGRSDTQYF.

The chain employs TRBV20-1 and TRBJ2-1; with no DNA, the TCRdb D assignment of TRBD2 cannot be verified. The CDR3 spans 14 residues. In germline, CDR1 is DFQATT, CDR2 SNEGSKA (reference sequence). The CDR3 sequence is CSARWGLGYNEQFF.

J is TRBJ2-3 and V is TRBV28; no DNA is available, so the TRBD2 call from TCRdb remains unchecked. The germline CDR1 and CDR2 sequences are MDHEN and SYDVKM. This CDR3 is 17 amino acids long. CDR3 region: CASSPSGRAFGTDTQYF.